This note documents a single T cell receptor beta chain sequence. Germline V lookup: CDR1 GTSNPN, CDR2 SVGIG (reference sequence). The CDR3 contains 16 residues. The trim removed 2 bases at V and 4 bases at J, leaving 8 bases unmatched. This sample stems from a study of cytomegalovirus exposure and HLA in healthy donors. PCR amplification relied on 60 Vbeta primers (plus 13 Jbeta primers). Sequencing used immunoSEQ multiplex PCR; TCRdb keeps in-frame clones, though not all of them. The repertoire includes some 87,000 clones, 70% to 85% of them detected once, and 2.5% to 3% sits in the top ten. The chain carries TRBV30 and TRBJ2-2; 9 bases agree with TRBD2. Sequencing was carried out using PBMCs. This TCR was recovered from a man younger than 40 in good health and CMV-seronegative. CDR3 DNA: TGTGCCTGGAGTAATCCGGGACTAGCTCCCACCGGGGAGCTGTTTTTT. Protein: CAWSNPGLAPTGELFF.